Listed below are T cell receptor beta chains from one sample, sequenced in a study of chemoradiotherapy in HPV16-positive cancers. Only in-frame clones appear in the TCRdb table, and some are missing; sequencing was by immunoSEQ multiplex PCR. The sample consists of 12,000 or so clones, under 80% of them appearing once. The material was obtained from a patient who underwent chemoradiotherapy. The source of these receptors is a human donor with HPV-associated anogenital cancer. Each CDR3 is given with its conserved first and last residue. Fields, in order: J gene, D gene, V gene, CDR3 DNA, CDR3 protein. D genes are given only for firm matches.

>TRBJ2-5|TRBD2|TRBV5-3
TGTGCCAGAAGCTTCGAGTCGCGGGGGGGGCTGGGAACCCAGTACTTC
CARSFESRGGLGTQYF
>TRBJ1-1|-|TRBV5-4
TGTGCCAGCAGCGCGGGGACTGAAGCTTTCTTT
CASSAGTEAFF
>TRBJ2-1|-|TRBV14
TGTGCCAGCAGCCGTACTAGGAATGAGCAGTTCTTC
CASSRTRNEQFF
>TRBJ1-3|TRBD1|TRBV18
TGTGCCAGCTCAACCGGGACAGGGGTCGGAAACACCATATATTTT
CASSTGTGVGNTIYF
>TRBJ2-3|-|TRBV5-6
TGTGCCAGCAGCCTGGAACAGGGTTTGGATACGCAGTATTTT
CASSLEQGLDTQYF
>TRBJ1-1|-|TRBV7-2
TGTGCCAGCAGCTCTCCCCCGGGGAACACTGAAGCTTTCTTT
CASSSPPGNTEAFF
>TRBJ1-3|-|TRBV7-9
TGTGCCAGCAGCTTAGATATTGTCACAGTGGTTGACTCTGGAAACACCATATATTTT
CASSLDIVTVVDSGNTIYF
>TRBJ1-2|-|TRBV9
TGTGCCAGCAGCGTAGGAAGACCTCCTATGTGGGGGCGCAACTATGGCTACACCTTC
CASSVGRPPMWGRNYGYTF
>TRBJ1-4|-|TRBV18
TGTGCCAGCTCATCGCCAGGGGCAACTAATGAAAAACTGTTTTTT
CASSSPGATNEKLFF
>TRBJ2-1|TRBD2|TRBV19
TGTGCCAGTAGTATTATAGCGGGGATAACAAACAATGAGCAGTTCTTC
CASSIIAGITNNEQFF